This T cell receptor (beta chain) was sequenced in a study of blood T cell repertoires in COVID-19. Study background: Acute-phase and convalescent COVID-19 samples originated in the United States, Italy and Spain. The cDNA or gDNA used as material had been derived from T cells, B-cell-depleted T cells, or PBMCs.

Germline lookup yields CDR1 SGHTA and CDR2 FQGNSA. Trimming took off 4 bases at V and 6 bases at J, with 13 bases between the two ends. The CDR3 has 14 amino acids. Original processing methods: Amplification of reference gene primers provided the estimated nucleated cell counts. Repertoires were generated with immunoSEQ multiplex PCR, while TCRdb's copy carries only in-frame clones and drops some. V, J and clone size are taken as reported in that table, and D and trimming were inferred from the DNA itself. The sample includes roughly 150,000 clones, 76% seen only once; the top ten take about 4%. The sequenced sample consisted of peripheral blood. The genes are TRBV7-2 and TRBJ1-5, with D unresolved. This sequence originates from a woman older than 75 with acute or convalescent COVID-19. The CDR3 DNA sequence: TGTGCCAGCAGCTCCACAACCGTCAGTCAGCCCCAGCATTTT. Translated, it gives CASSSTTVSQPQHF.